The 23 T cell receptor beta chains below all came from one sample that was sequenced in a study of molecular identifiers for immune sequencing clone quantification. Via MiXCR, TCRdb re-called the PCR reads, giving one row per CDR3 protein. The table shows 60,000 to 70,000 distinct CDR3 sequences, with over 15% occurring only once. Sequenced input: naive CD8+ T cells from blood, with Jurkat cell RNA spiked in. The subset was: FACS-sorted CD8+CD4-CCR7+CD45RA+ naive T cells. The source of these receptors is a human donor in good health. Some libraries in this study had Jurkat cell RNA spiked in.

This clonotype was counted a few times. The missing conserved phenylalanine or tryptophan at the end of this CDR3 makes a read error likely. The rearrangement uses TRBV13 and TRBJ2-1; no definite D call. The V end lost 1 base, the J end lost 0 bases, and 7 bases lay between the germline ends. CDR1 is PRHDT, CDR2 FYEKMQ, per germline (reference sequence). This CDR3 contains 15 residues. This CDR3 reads CASSLEGISYNEQFS. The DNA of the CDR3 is TGTGCCAGCAGCTTAGAAGGGATCTCCTACAATGAGCAGTTCTCC.

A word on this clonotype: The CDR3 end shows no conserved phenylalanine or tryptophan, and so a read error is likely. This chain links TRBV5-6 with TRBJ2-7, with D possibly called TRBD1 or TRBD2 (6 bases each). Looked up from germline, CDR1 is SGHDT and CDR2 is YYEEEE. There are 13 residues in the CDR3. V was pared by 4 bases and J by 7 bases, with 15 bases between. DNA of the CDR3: TGTGCCAGCAGCCAGGGGAGGTCTGTTGAGCAGTACTAC. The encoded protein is CASSQGRSVEQYY.

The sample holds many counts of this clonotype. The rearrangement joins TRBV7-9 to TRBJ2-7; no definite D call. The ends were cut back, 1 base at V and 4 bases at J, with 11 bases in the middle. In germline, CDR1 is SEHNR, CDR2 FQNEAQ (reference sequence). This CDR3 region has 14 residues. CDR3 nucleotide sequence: TGTGCCAGCAGCTTAGAAGAGGATGATTACGAGCAGTACTTC. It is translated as CASSLEEDDYEQYF.

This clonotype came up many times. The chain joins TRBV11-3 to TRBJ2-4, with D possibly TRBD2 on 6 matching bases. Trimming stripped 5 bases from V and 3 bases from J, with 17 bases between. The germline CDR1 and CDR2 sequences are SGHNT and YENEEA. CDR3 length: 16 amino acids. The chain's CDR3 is CASSPPPWEVKNIQYF. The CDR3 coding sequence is TGTGCCAGCAGCCCCCCCCCGTGGGAGGTCAAAAACATTCAGTACTTC.

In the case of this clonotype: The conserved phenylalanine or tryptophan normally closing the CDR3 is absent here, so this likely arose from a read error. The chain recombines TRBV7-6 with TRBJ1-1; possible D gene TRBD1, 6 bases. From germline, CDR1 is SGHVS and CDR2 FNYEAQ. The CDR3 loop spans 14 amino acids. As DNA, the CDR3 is TGTGCCAGCAGCCCCCGGGGGCCGAACACTGGAGCTTTCTCT. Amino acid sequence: CASSPRGPNTGAFS.

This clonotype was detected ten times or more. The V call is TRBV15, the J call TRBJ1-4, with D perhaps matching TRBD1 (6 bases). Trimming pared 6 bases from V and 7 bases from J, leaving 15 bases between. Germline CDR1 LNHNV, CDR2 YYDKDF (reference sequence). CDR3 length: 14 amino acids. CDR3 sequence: CATRLQGSIEKLFF. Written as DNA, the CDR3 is TGTGCCACCAGGTTACAGGGTTCTATTGAAAAACTGTTTTTT.

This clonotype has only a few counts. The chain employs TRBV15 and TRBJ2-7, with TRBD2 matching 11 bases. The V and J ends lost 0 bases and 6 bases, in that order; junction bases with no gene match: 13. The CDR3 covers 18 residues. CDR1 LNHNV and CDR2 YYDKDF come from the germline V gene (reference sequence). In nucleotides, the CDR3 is TGTGCCACCAGCAGAGATACTCCCGGTACTAGCGGGAGCCCCGAGCAGTACTTC. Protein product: CATSRDTPGTSGSPEQYF.

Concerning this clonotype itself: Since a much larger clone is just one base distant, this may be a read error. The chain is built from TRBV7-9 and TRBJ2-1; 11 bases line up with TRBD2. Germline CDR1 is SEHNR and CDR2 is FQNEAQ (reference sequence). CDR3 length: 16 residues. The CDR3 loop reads CASSHRLAGLYNERFF. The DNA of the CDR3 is TGTGCCAGCAGCCACCGACTAGCGGGACTTTACAATGAGCGGTTCTTC.

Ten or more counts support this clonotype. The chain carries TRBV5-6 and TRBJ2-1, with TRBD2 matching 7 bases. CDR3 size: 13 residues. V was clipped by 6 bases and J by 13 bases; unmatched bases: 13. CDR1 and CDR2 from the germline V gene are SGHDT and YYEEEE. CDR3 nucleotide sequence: TGTGCCAGCAACTGGGGACTATTGAGTGAACAGTTCTTC. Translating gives CASNWGLLSEQFF.

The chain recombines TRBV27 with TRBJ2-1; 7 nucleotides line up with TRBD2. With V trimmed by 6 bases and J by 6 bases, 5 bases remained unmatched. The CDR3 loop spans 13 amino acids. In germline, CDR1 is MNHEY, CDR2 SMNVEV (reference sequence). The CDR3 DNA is TGTGCCAGCAGGGAAGGACTAGTCAATGAGCAGTTCTTC. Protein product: CASREGLVNEQFF.

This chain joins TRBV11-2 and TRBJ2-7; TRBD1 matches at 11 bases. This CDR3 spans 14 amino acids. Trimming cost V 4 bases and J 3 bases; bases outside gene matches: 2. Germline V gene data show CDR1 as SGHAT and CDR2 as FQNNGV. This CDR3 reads CASSSGTGGYEQYF. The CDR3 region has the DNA TGTGCCAGCAGCTCCGGGACAGGGGGCTACGAGCAGTACTTC.

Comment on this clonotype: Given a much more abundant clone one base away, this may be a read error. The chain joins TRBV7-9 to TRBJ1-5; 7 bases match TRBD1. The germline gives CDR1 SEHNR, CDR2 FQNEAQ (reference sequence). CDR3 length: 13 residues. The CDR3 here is CASSQEGAQPRHF. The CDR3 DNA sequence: TGTGCCAGCAGCCAGGAGGGGGCTCAGCCCCGGCATTTT.

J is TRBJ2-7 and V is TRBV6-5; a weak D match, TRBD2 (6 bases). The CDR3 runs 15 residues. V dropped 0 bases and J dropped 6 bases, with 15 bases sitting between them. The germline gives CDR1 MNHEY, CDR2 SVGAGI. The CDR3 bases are TGTGCCAGCAGTTACTCTCGGGACTTTTTCCTCGAGCAGTACTTC. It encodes CASSYSRDFFLEQYF.

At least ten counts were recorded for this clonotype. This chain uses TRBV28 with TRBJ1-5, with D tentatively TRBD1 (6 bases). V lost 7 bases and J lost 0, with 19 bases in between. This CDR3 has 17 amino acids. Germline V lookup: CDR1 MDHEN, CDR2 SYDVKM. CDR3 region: CASNLHREWVSNQPQHF. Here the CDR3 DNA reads TGTGCCAGCAATCTACACAGGGAATGGGTTAGCAATCAGCCCCAGCATTTT.

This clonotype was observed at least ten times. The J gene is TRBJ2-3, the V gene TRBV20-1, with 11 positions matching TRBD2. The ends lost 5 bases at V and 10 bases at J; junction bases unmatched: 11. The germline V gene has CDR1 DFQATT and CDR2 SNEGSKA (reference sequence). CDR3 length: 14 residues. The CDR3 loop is CSAGLTSGGGAQYF. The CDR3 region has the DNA TGCAGTGCTGGACTAACTAGCGGGGGAGGGGCGCAGTATTTT.

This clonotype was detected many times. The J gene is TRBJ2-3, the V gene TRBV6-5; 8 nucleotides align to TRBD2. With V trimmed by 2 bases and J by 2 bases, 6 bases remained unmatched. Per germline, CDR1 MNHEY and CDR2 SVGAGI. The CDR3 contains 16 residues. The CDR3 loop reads CASSYEGAGDTDTQYF. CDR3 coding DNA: TGTGCCAGCAGTTACGAAGGAGCGGGGGACACAGATACGCAGTATTTT.

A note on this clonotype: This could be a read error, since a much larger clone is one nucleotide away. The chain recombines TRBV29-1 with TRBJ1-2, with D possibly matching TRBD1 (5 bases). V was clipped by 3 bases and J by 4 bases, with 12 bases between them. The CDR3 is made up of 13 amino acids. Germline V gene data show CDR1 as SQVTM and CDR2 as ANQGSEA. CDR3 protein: CSVDQGHGYGYTF. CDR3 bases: TGCAGCGTTGATCAGGGCCACGGCTATGGCTACACCTTC.

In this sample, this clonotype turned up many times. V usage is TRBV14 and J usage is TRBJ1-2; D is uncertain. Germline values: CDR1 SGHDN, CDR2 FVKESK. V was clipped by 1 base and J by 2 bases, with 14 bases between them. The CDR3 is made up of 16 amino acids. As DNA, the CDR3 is TGTGCCAGCAGCCAAGCGGGGAGCTCCTTCAACTATGGCTACACCTTC. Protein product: CASSQAGSSFNYGYTF.

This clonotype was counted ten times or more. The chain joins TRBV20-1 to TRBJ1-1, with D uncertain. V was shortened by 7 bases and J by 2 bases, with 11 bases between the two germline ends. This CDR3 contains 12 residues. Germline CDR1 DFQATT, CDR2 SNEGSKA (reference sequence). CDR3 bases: TGCAGTGGTGCACGGGGAAACACTGAAGCTTTCTTT. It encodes CSGARGNTEAFF.

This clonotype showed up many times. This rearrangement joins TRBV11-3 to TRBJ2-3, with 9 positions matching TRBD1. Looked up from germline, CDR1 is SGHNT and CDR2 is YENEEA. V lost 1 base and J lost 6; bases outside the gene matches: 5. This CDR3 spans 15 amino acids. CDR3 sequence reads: CASSLGGQGVDTQYF. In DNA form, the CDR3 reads TGTGCCAGCAGCTTAGGGGGACAGGGCGTCGATACGCAGTATTTT.

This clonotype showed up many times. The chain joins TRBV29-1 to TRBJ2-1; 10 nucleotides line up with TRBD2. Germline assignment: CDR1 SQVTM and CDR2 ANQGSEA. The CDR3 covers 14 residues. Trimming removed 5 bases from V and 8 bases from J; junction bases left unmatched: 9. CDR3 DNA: TGCAGCGTTCCAAGTGCTAGCGGGAGCCATGAGCAGTTCTTC. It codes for CSVPSASGSHEQFF.

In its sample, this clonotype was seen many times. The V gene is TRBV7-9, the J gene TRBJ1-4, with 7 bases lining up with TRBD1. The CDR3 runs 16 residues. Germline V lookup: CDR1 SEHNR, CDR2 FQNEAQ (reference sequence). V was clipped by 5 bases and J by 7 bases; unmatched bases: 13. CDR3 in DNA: TGTGCCAGCAGCCCATTCGTCGGCCAGGGGGTTGAAAAACTGTTTTTT. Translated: CASSPFVGQGVEKLFF.

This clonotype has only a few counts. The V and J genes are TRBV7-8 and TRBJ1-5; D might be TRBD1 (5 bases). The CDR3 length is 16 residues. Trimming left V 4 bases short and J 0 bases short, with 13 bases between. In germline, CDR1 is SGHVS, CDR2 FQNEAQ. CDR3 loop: CASSYRRGVSNQPQHF. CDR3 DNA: TGTGCCAGCAGCTACCGGCGGGGGGTTAGCAATCAGCCCCAGCATTTT.